Listed below are T cell receptor beta chains from one sample, sequenced in a study of human T cells and chemical hapten exposure. Via MiXCR, TCRdb re-called the RACE reads, giving one row per CDR3 protein. The sample consists of more than 55,000 distinct CDR3 sequences, roughly a tenth of them appearing once. Sequencing used whole blood, obtained in connection with sensitization to the hapten diphenylcyclopropenone (DPC). These receptors were taken from a man aged 40-55 years with alopecia areata. Some clones in this sample may be carry-over from other donors' samples. The CDR3 runs from the conserved cysteine through the conserved F or W. The D gene is left open where the match is weak. A row's size may be missing; if present it is once, few, many or a size class.

d_call	v_call	j_call	clone_size	cdr3_nt	cdr3_aa
TRBD2	TRBV30	TRBJ2-1	many	TGTGCCTGGAGTGTAGGAGCGGGAGGGCGGCAGTTCTTC	CAWSVGAGGRQFF
TRBD2	TRBV7-3	TRBJ2-1	many	TGTGCCAGCAGCTCCGGGACTAGCGGCAACAATGAGCAGTTCTTC	CASSSGTSGNNEQFF
-	TRBV19	TRBJ2-2	-	TGTGCCAGTAGTCCCTCGAATTTCGACACCGGGGAGCTGTTTTTT	CASSPSNFDTGELFF
TRBD2	TRBV13	TRBJ2-7	many	TGTGCCAGCAGCCCGGGACTAGCGGTCGGCGAGCAGTACTTC	CASSPGLAVGEQYF
-	TRBV27	TRBJ1-1	few	TGTGCCAGCAGTTCGCTCCGACAAGGAAAGATGGGCACTGAAGCTTTCTTT	CASSSLRQGKMGTEAFF
-	TRBV6-5	TRBJ1-1	many	TGTGCCAGCAGCCCCAGCCGGGGTTCTGGCACTGAAGCTTTCTTT	CASSPSRGSGTEAFF
-	TRBV2	TRBJ1-1	-	TGTGCCAGCAATCGAAGATGGGACACTGAAGCTTTCTTT	CASNRRWDTEAFF
-	TRBV7-3	TRBJ2-5	few	TGTGCCAGCAGCTTATCTGGCGGGGCCCTGGAGACCCAGTACTTC	CASSLSGGALETQYF
TRBD1	TRBV7-2	TRBJ1-4	-	TGTGCCAGCAGCAAACAGGGGGCTTGGGAAAAACTGTTTTTT	CASSKQGAWEKLFF
-	TRBV20-1	TRBJ2-7	many	TGCAGTGCTATGACTAGGTCCCATCTACGAGAGCAGTACTTC	CSAMTRSHLREQYF
-	TRBV20-1	TRBJ2-7	-	TGCAGCGCAAGGGCGGTTGGGACCTACGAGCAGTACTTC	CSARAVGTYEQYF
TRBD2	TRBV28	TRBJ2-5	few	TGTGCCAGCAGTTTCCTAGCGGTCCAAGAGACCCAGTACTTC	CASSFLAVQETQYF
-	TRBV28	TRBJ2-1	many	TGTGCCAGCAGTTTACAGCGGCGAGTCGAGCAGTTCTTC	CASSLQRRVEQFF
TRBD2	TRBV20-1	TRBJ2-3	-	TGCAGTGCTAGTCCCGCTAGCGGGAGGGCCAGAGATACGCAGTATTTT	CSASPASGRARDTQYF
TRBD1	TRBV20-1	TRBJ2-1	many	TGCAGTGCTCAAGGGGGCTGGGCGGGCAATGAGCAGTTCTTC	CSAQGGWAGNEQFF
-	TRBV2	TRBJ1-2	-	TGTGCCAGCAGTGGCGACCGACTTTTCTATGGCTACACCTTC	CASSGDRLFYGYTF
TRBD2	TRBV28	TRBJ2-7	-	TGTGCCAGCATCTCGGGACTAGCTCTCAACGAGCAGTACTTC	CASISGLALNEQYF
-	TRBV10-3	TRBJ1-1	once	TGTGCCATCAGTGGTGGGACTGCGGGAGCTTTCTTT	CAISGGTAGAFF
-	TRBV12-3/TRBV12-4	TRBJ2-3	-	TGTGCCAGCAGTTTAGCCGACACCACAGATACGCAGTATTTT	CASSLADTTDTQYF
TRBD1	TRBV7-9	TRBJ2-4	few	TGTGCCAGCAGCCGAGGCGGGACAGGAAACATTCAGTACTTC	CASSRGGTGNIQYF
-	TRBV5-6	TRBJ2-6	many	TGTGCCAGCAGCTTGTACCGACTCAGTGGGGCCAACGTCCTGACTTTC	CASSLYRLSGANVLTF